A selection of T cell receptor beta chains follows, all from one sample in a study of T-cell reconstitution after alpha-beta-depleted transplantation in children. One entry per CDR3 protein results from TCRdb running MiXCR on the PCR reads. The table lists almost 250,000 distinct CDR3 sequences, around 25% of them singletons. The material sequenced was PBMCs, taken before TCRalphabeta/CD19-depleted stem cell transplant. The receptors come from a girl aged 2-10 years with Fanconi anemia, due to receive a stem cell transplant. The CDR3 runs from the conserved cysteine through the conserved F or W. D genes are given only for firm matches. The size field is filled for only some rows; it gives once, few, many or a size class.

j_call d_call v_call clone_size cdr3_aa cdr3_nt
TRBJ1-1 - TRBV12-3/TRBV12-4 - CASSPGRVVTEAFF TGTGCCAGCAGCCCAGGCAGGGTAGTCACTGAAGCTTTCTTT
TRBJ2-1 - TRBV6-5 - CASSYLPGWNEQFF TGTGCCAGCAGTTACCTCCCAGGGTGGAATGAGCAGTTCTTC
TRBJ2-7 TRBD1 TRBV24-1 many CATSATGTGTYEQYF TGTGCCACCAGTGCTACCGGGACAGGGACCTACGAGCAGTACTTC
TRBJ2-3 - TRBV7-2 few CASGPYGGVTDTQYF TGTGCCAGCGGACCATATGGGGGCGTAACAGATACGCAGTATTTT
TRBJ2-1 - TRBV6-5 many CASSYSIDLPHNEQFF TGTGCCAGCAGTTACTCCATCGACCTACCCCACAATGAGCAGTTCTTC
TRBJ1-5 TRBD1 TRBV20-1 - CSARGTGTGGQPQHF TGCAGTGCTAGAGGGACCGGGACAGGGGGTCAGCCCCAGCATTTT
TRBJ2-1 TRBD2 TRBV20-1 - CSAARGTSVNNEQFF TGCAGTGCCGCCCGGGGGACTAGCGTCAACAATGAGCAGTTCTTC
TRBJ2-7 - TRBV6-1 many CASSEANRYYEQYF TGTGCCAGCAGTGAAGCGAACCGTTACTACGAGCAGTACTTC
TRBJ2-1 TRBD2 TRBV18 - CASDGLAGGSYNEQFF TGTGCCAGCGATGGACTAGCGGGAGGGTCATACAATGAGCAGTTCTTC
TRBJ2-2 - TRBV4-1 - CASSQATGTGELFF TGCGCCAGCAGCCAAGCAACCGGTACCGGGGAGCTGTTTTTT
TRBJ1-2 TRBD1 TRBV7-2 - CASSPYQTGMNYGYTF TGTGCCAGCAGCCCATACCAGACAGGGATGAACTATGGCTACACCTTC
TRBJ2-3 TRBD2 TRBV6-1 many CASSPSSGGFPDTQYF TGTGCCAGCAGCCCTTCTAGCGGGGGGTTTCCAGATACGCAGTATTTT
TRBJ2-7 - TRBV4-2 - CASSIDLWSGLTTYEQYF TGTGCCAGCAGCATAGATTTGTGGTCGGGACTCACAACCTACGAGCAGTACTTC
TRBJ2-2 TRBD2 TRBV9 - CASSVGTSGTGELFF TGTGCCAGCAGCGTAGGGACTAGCGGCACCGGGGAGCTGTTTTTT
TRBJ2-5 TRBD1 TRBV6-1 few CASRDDRAYQETQYF TGTGCCAGCAGAGACGACAGGGCCTACCAAGAGACCCAGTACTTC
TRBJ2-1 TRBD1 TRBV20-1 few CSARDRGQGVDEQFF TGCAGTGCTAGAGATCGCGGACAGGGGGTGGATGAGCAGTTCTTC
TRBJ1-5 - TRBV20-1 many CSASATEGNQPQHF TGCAGTGCCTCCGCTACCGAGGGCAATCAGCCCCAGCATTTT
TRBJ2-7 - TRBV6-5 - CASSFRQGALYEQYF TGTGCCAGCAGTTTCCGCCAGGGAGCCTTGTACGAGCAGTACTTC
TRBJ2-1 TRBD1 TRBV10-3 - CATQRDRDANEQFF TGTGCCACCCAGAGGGACAGGGATGCCAATGAGCAGTTCTTC
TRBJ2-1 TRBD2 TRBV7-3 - CASSRVAGVSYNEQFF TGTGCCAGCAGCAGAGTAGCGGGAGTCTCCTACAATGAGCAGTTCTTC
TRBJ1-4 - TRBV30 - CAWSNSPEEKLFF TGTGCCTGGAGTAACAGCCCTGAGGAAAAACTGTTTTTT
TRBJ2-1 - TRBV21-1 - CASTVPGLAGRVVEQFF TGTGCCAGCACTGTTCCGGGACTAGCGGGACGGGTGGTTGAGCAGTTCTTC
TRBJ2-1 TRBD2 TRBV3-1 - CASSQDRGVPYNEQFF TGTGCCAGCAGCCAAGATCGGGGGGTCCCTTACAATGAGCAGTTCTTC